The 15 T cell receptor beta chains below come from one sample, sequenced in a study of blood T cell repertoires in COVID-19 (dated by TCRdb to 2018 to 2021). Libraries were made using the immunoSEQ multiplex PCR assay. TCRdb carries this immuneACCESS record with in-frame sequences only. Its versions omit some clonotypes, under half of them owing to an unresolved V gene in the studies checked, with the rest unexplained. The sample has under 450,000 clones on record, approximately 89% of them singletons. Roughly 0.9% of the sample rests with the top ten. Sequenced input: PBMCs or T cells enriched from blood (not recorded which). The receptor source for this set is a woman in her thirties or forties who had been exposed to COVID-19.

The gene calls are TRBV30 and TRBJ1-4; maybe TRBD1 (6 bases). The V gene lost 4 bases and the J gene lost 4 bases, with 16 bases spanning the gap. In germline, CDR1 is GTSNPN, CDR2 SVGIG (reference sequence). There are 15 residues in the CDR3. CDR3 sequence reads: CAWTPIGQINEKLFF. The CDR3 DNA sequence: TGTGCCTGGACCCCAATCGGACAGATTAATGAAAAACTGTTTTTT.

CDR3 coding DNA: TGTGCCAGCAGTGTGTCGGTTCTCTTGAACACTGAAGCTTTCTTT. Protein sequence: CASSVSVLLNTEAFF. This chain uses TRBV2 with TRBJ1-1; D is ambiguous. CDR3 length: 15 amino acids. V was cut by 4 bases and J by 0 bases, with 12 bases left in between. Germline V lookup: CDR1 SNHLY, CDR2 FYNNEI. The whole variable domain, filled in from reference TRBV2 and TRBJ1-1, reads EPEVTQTPSHQVTQMGQEVILRCVPISNHLYFYWYRQILGQKVEFLVSFYNNEISEKSEIFDDQFSVERPDGSNFTLKIRSTKLEDSAMYFCASSVSVLLNTEAFFGQGTRLTVV.

The chain uses TRBV9 and TRBJ1-1; D unresolved. Germline assignment: CDR1 SGDLS and CDR2 YYNGEE. The CDR3 has 14 amino acids. Trimming removed 1 base from V and 6 bases from J, with 13 bases in between. CDR3 nucleotides: TGTGCCAGCAGCGTAAAAAGCCTTGGTTCTGAAGCTTTCTTT. Its protein is CASSVKSLGSEAFF.

The chain is built from TRBV5-1 and TRBJ2-1, with D possibly matching TRBD2 (6 bases). The germline CDR1 and CDR2 sequences are SGHRS and YFSETQ. V dropped 0 bases and J dropped 14 bases, with 15 bases sitting between them. The CDR3 contains 13 residues. The CDR3, as DNA: TGCGCCAGCAGCTTGGAAGTAGCGGACGTCAAGTTCTTC. This gives the protein CASSLEVADVKFF.

The rearrangement uses TRBV9 and TRBJ1-1, with D maybe TRBD1 (5 bases). This CDR3 is 13 amino acids long. The V gene's germline CDR1 is SGDLS and CDR2 YYNGEE. V shed 0 bases and J shed 6 bases, with 9 bases lying between them. The CDR3 DNA sequence: TGTGCCAGCAGCGTAGTTCCAGGGCCTGAAGCTTTCTTT. Protein product: CASSVVPGPEAFF.

The chain joins TRBV6-4 to TRBJ2-3, with D tentatively TRBD1 (6 bases). The CDR3 runs 14 residues. The germline V and J ends were trimmed by 4 bases and 2 bases, with 10 bases remaining between them. The germline gives CDR1 MRHNA, CDR2 SNTAGT. The CDR3 region is CASSVGTNTDTQYF. The CDR3 nucleotides read TGTGCCAGCAGTGTGGGGACAAACACAGATACGCAGTATTTT.

The rearrangement links TRBV30 to TRBJ2-2; the D gene is possibly TRBD2 (6 bases). V was shortened by 4 bases and J by 7 bases, with 13 bases between the two germline ends. The CDR3 spans 13 residues. CDR1 is GTSNPN, CDR2 SVGIG, per germline (reference sequence). DNA of the CDR3: TGTGCCTGGACTTACATGACTAGCGGGGAGCTGTTTTTT. Its translation is CAWTYMTSGELFF.

The genes are TRBV18 and TRBJ1-4; D call uncertain. Looked up from germline, CDR1 is KGHSH and CDR2 is LQKENI. Trimming removed 2 bases at V and 0 bases at J, with 7 bases between. The CDR3 is made up of 15 amino acids. The CDR3 coding sequence is TGTGCCAGCTCACCAAGAGATGCAACTAATGAAAAACTGTTTTTT. Amino acid sequence: CASSPRDATNEKLFF. The whole variable domain, remainder taken from reference TRBV18 and TRBJ1-4, is NAGVMQNPRHLVRRRGQEARLRCSPMKGHSHVYWYRQLPEEGLKFMVYLQKENIIDESGMPKERFSAEFPKEGPSILRIQQVVRGDSAAYFCASSPRDATNEKLFFGSGTQLSVL.

The rearrangement links TRBV6-5 to TRBJ1-2, with TRBD1 matching 8 bases. The trim removed 6 bases at V and 3 bases at J, leaving 9 bases unmatched. Germline-derived CDR1 and CDR2 are MNHEY and SVGAGI. The CDR3 extends over 15 amino acids. The DNA for the CDR3 is TGTGCCAGCAGCTTAGCAGGGGGCGCGGACTATGGCTACACCTTC. Translation gives CASSLAGGADYGYTF.

The rearrangement joins TRBV6-5 to TRBJ1-6; possibly TRBD1 for D (5 bases). V shed 7 bases and J shed 1 base, with 11 bases lying between them. Germline CDR1 is MNHEY and CDR2 is SVGAGI. The CDR3 has 15 residues. DNA of the CDR3: TGTGCCAGCAATTCAGGGAAATCCTATAATTCACCCCTCCACTTT. It is translated as CASNSGKSYNSPLHF.

This chain connects TRBV11-3 to TRBJ1-1; no definite D call. Germline values: CDR1 SGHNT, CDR2 YENEEA. The germline V and J ends were trimmed by 3 bases and 7 bases, with 12 bases remaining between them. The CDR3 runs 13 residues. The CDR3 is CASSFGGTGEAFF. The CDR3, as DNA: TGTGCCAGCAGCTTCGGAGGAACGGGTGAAGCTTTCTTT.

The genes are TRBV19 and TRBJ1-5; 9 nucleotides align to TRBD1. Germline assignment: CDR1 LNHDA and CDR2 SQIVND (reference sequence). The CDR3 has 16 residues. V shed 4 bases and J 3 bases; nucleotides not matched to a gene: 7. The CDR3 DNA follows: TGTGCCAGTAGTAGACAGGGGGGGGGAATCAATCAGCCCCAGCATTTT. Its translation is CASSRQGGGINQPQHF.

This chain connects TRBV6-4 to TRBJ1-2, with 7 positions matching TRBD1. The CDR3 spans 13 residues. Germline V gene sequence: CDR1 MRHNA, CDR2 SNTAGT. V lost 2 bases to trimming and J lost 8 bases; unmatched junction nucleotides: 5. The CDR3 sequence is CASSDPTGRGYTF. CDR3 coding DNA: TGTGCCAGCAGTGACCCGACAGGGCGAGGCTACACCTTC.

This clone appeared a single time. The CDR3 nucleotides read TGTGCTAGTGGTTTGGTAAAGGGGGGGGGTACAGATACGCAGTATTTT. It codes for CASGLVKGGGTDTQYF. The chain employs TRBV12-5 and TRBJ2-3; D might be TRBD2 (7 bases). The V end lost 0 bases, the J end lost 3 bases, and 13 bases lay between the germline ends. Germline values: CDR1 LGHNT, CDR2 FRNRAP. The CDR3 spans 16 residues. The full variable domain, rest sourced from reference TRBV12-5 and TRBJ2-3, is DARVTQTPRHKVTEMGQEVTMRCQPILGHNTVFWYRQTMMQGLELLAYFRNRAPLDDSGMPKDRFSAEMPDATLATLKIQPSEPRDSAVYFCASGLVKGGGTDTQYFGPGTRLTVL.

The CDR3 here is CASSQGAGPKYTEAFF. The CDR3 DNA sequence: TGTGCCAGCAGCCAGGGGGCAGGACCAAAGTACACTGAAGCTTTCTTT. The genes are TRBV7-3 and TRBJ1-1; 8 bases are a match to TRBD1. Trimming took 5 bases from V and 3 from J; bases not matched to a gene: 11. Germline V CDR1 and CDR2: SGHTA, FQGTGA. The CDR3 has 16 residues. Based on the CDR3 plus reference TRBV7-3 and TRBJ1-1, the full variable domain is GAGVSQTPSNKVTEKGKYVELRCDPISGHTALYWYRQSLGQGPEFLIYFQGTGAADDSGLPNDRFFAVRPEGSVSTLKIQRTERGDSAVYLCASSQGAGPKYTEAFFGQGTRLTVV.